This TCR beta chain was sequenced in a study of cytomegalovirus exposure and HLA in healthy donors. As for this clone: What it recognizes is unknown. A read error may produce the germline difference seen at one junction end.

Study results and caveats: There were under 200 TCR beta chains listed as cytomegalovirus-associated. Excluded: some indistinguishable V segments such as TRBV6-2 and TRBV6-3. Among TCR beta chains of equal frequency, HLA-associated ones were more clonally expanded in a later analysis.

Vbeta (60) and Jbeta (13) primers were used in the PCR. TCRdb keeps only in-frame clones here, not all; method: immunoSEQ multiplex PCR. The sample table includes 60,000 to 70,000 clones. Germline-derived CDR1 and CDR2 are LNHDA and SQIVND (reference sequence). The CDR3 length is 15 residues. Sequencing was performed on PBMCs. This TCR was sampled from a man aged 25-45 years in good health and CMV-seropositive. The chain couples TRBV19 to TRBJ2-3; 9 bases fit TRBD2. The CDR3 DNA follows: TGTGCCAGTAGTATGGTATTAGCGGGAGCAGATAAGCAGTATTTT. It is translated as CASSMVLAGADKQYF.